Detailed here is one T cell receptor (beta chain). The T cells that were sequenced for TCR beta were CD8+ and CD4+ cells from blood. TEMRA cells were FACS-enriched, and CD8+ and CD4+ T cells were isolated negatively. This record belongs to a study of CD8 T cells in Susac syndrome. The CDR3 sequence is 12 residues long. Trimming cost V 7 bases and J 1 base, with 11 bases left between them. Germline assignment: CDR1 SQVTM and CDR2 ANQGSEA. An amount of RNA that ranged from roughly 0.5 to 1 ug was reverse transcribed with random hexamers. Amplification of TCR beta CDR3 by immunoSEQ multiplex PCR spanned 54 Vbeta and 13 Jbeta. TCRdb re-called the immunoSEQ multiplex PCR reads with MiXCR, one entry per CDR3 protein. The sample lists roughly 50,000 distinct CDR3 sequences; roughly 93% were seen once.

The J gene is TRBJ2-7, the V gene TRBV29-1; D might be TRBD2 (5 bases). Sequenced input: CD8+ T cells from PBMCs. The sequence was obtained from a human donor in good health. The CDR3 nucleotides are TGCAGCGCATTCTCGGGGTCCTACGAGCAGTACTTC. It encodes CSAFSGSYEQYF.